Listed here are 23 T cell receptor beta chains from one sample, sequenced in a study of T-cell memory formation after mild COVID-19. MiXCR, applied by TCRdb to the 5' RACE reads, yields one record per CDR3 protein. The data contain more than 300,000 distinct CDR3 sequences, around 15% of them singletons. The material sequenced was PBMCs or a T cell subset sorted from them (not recorded which). These TCRs come from a man in his late teens or twenties who had mild COVID-19 (a few samples of this study predate the infection). Cell type and time point are not known.

This clonotype was observed a handful of times. This rearrangement joins TRBV7-2 to TRBJ2-1; possibly TRBD1 or TRBD2 for D (7 bases each). V lost 1 base and J lost 10, with 11 bases in between. CDR3 length: 13 amino acids. Germline CDR1 is SGHTA and CDR2 is FQGNSA. CDR3 amino acids: CASSLDRGGEQFF. The CDR3 nucleotides are TGTGCCAGCAGCTTAGACAGGGGAGGGGAGCAGTTCTTC.

The V gene is TRBV5-1, the J gene TRBJ1-5, with a weak D call TRBD1 (6 bases). V was cut by 4 bases and J by 0 bases, with 8 bases left in between. CDR3 size: 14 residues. Germline V gene sequence: CDR1 SGHRS, CDR2 YFSETQ. The CDR3 sequence: CASSLGHSNQPQHF. The CDR3 bases are TGCGCCAGCAGCCTGGGACATAGCAATCAGCCCCAGCATTTT. The full variable domain, in which reference TRBV5-1 and TRBJ1-5 provide the parts outside the CDR3, is KAGVTQTPRYLIKTRGQQVTLSCSPISGHRSVSWYQQTPGQGLQFLFEYFSETQRNKGNFPGRFSGRQFSNSRSEMNVSTLELGDSALYLCASSLGHSNQPQHFGDGTRLSIL.

This clonotype was seen ten or more times. J is TRBJ2-7 and V is TRBV28, with TRBD2 identical over 7 bases. The germline V gene encodes CDR1 MDHEN and CDR2 SYDVKM. The CDR3 consists of 15 residues. Unmatched junction bases numbered 8, after V lost 3 bases and J lost 3 bases. CDR3 nucleotide sequence: TGTGCCAGCAGTTTGGGGCCTAGCGGCCTCTACGAGCAGTACGTC. Protein product: CASSLGPSGLYEQYV.

This clonotype was seen ten or more times. The rearrangement links TRBV7-2 to TRBJ2-5; D is perhaps TRBD1 or TRBD2 (5 bases each). Trimming took off 5 bases at V and 6 bases at J, with 16 bases between the two ends. Germline-derived CDR1 and CDR2 are SGHTA and FQGNSA. CDR3 length: 14 amino acids. The chain's CDR3 is CASSQAGTPQTQYF. The CDR3 region has the DNA TGTGCCAGCAGCCAGGCCGGGACCCCCCAGACCCAGTACTTC. The variable domain in full, completed from reference TRBV7-2 and TRBJ2-5, reads GAGVSQSPSNKVTEKGKDVELRCDPISGHTALYWYRQSLGQGLEFLIYFQGNSAPDKSGLPSDRFSAERTGGSVSTLTIQRTQQEDSAVYLCASSQAGTPQTQYFGPGTRLLVL.

This clonotype was seen many times. The V gene is TRBV7-2, the J gene TRBJ2-2, with TRBD2 as a possible D gene (6 bases). V lost 4 bases to trimming and J lost 1 base, with 10 bases between them. Germline V gives CDR1 SGHTA, CDR2 FQGNSA. CDR3 length: 15 amino acids. The CDR3 loop is CASSSGTLNTGELFF. The CDR3 coding sequence is TGTGCCAGCAGCTCTGGGACTCTGAACACCGGGGAGCTGTTTTTT.

This sequence joins TRBV11-2 and TRBJ1-1; TRBD1 matches 7 bases. Trimming cost V 7 bases and J 0 bases; bases outside gene matches: 5. The germline V gene encodes CDR1 SGHAT and CDR2 FQNNGV. The CDR3 consists of 14 residues. The CDR3 DNA reads TGTGCCAGCAAAAGGGACAGAATGAACACTGAAGCTTTCTTT. Amino acids: CASKRDRMNTEAFF.

This chain joins TRBV20-1 and TRBJ2-7; D not certain. There are 13 residues in the CDR3. Germline V gene sequence: CDR1 DFQATT, CDR2 SNEGSKA (reference sequence). Trimming shortened V by 3 bases and J by 0 bases, and 9 bases separated the two germline ends. CDR3 in amino acids: CSASPPSSYEQYF. CDR3 DNA: TGCAGTGCTAGTCCTCCAAGCTCCTACGAGCAGTACTTC.

The V and J genes are TRBV6-2 or TRBV6-3 and TRBJ2-2; D possibly corresponds to TRBD1 (5 bases). Trimming left V 0 bases short and J 1 base short, with 9 bases between. CDR1 MNHEY and CDR2 SVGEGT come from the germline V gene. CDR3 size: 16 residues. The CDR3 DNA follows: TGTGCCAGCAGTTACTCGGTCAGGGAGAACACCGGGGAGCTGTTTTTT. Translated: CASSYSVRENTGELFF.

The chain links TRBV7-2 to TRBJ2-3; D is uncertain. CDR1 and CDR2 from the germline V gene are SGHTA and FQGNSA. The CDR3 has 13 amino acids. Trimming removed 8 bases from V and 0 bases from J, with 9 bases in between. The CDR3 sequence: CASGRASTDTQYF. DNA of the CDR3: TGTGCCAGCGGCCGGGCTAGCACAGATACGCAGTATTTT.

In DNA, the CDR3 is TGTGCCAGCAGCGCATACTACAGGGCCGACACTGAAGCTTTCTTT. This codes for CASSAYYRADTEAFF. This rearrangement joins TRBV7-6 to TRBJ1-1; D is possibly TRBD1 (6 bases). V was trimmed by 5 bases and J by 3 bases, leaving 16 bases between them. This CDR3 contains 15 residues. CDR1 and CDR2 (germline): SGHVS, FNYEAQ.

A few counts support this clonotype. V usage is TRBV10-1 and J usage is TRBJ2-7; 7 bases match TRBD1. V dropped 0 bases and J dropped 2; count of bases not matched to a gene: 7. The germline V gene has CDR1 WNHNN and CDR2 SYGVQD (reference sequence). This CDR3 is 16 amino acids long. Here the CDR3 DNA reads TGCGCCAGCAGTGAGTCGAACGGGCAGGGGGCCTACGAGCAGTACTTC. It codes for CASSESNGQGAYEQYF.

This clonotype was counted a few times. The chain carries TRBV5-1 and TRBJ1-1; D not resolved. The CDR3 is 13 residues long. Germline values: CDR1 SGHRS, CDR2 YFSETQ. Between the trimmed V and J ends, which lost 4 bases and 3 bases, there was a span of 10 bases. In nucleotides, the CDR3 is TGCGCCAGCAGCCCCGGACCCCACACTGAAGCTTTCTTT. Encoded protein: CASSPGPHTEAFF. Drawing the rest from reference TRBV5-1 and TRBJ1-1, the complete variable domain is KAGVTQTPRYLIKTRGQQVTLSCSPISGHRSVSWYQQTPGQGLQFLFEYFSETQRNKGNFPGRFSGRQFSNSRSEMNVSTLELGDSALYLCASSPGPHTEAFFGQGTRLTVV.

In this sample, this clonotype turned up a few times. The genes are TRBV24-1 and TRBJ2-7; 7 bases fit TRBD1. The CDR3 is 16 amino acids. Germline V gene data show CDR1 as KGHDR and CDR2 as SFDVKD. With V trimmed by 9 bases and J by 0 bases, 13 bases remained unmatched. For the CDR3, the DNA is TGTGCCACCTCCGGACCCACAGGGGAGAGCTCCTACGAGCAGTACGTC. Translated: CATSGPTGESSYEQYV.

This clonotype was recorded a few times. This chain links TRBV5-1 with TRBJ1-1; the match to TRBD1 covers 7 bases. Looked up from germline, CDR1 is SGHRS and CDR2 is YFSETQ. The CDR3 loop spans 15 amino acids. With 2 bases clipped from V and 4 bases from J, the junction kept 8 bases outside the gene matches. The DNA for the CDR3 is TGCGCCAGCAGCTTTAACGAGGGGGCCATCACTGAAGCTTTCTTT. Residues: CASSFNEGAITEAFF. The complete variable domain, with remaining parts taken from reference TRBV5-1 and TRBJ1-1, reads KAGVTQTPRYLIKTRGQQVTLSCSPISGHRSVSWYQQTPGQGLQFLFEYFSETQRNKGNFPGRFSGRQFSNSRSEMNVSTLELGDSALYLCASSFNEGAITEAFFGQGTRLTVV.

The gene calls are TRBV5-1 and TRBJ2-5, with TRBD1 matching over 10 bases. The CDR3 contains 17 residues. Germline lookup yields CDR1 SGHRS and CDR2 YFSETQ. The V segment lost 0 bases and the J segment 2 bases; nucleotides outside the gene matches: 7. CDR3 DNA sequence: TGCGCCAGCAGCTTGGTCCCGGGACAGGGGCTACAAGAGACCCAGTACTTC. Protein sequence: CASSLVPGQGLQETQYF.

This clonotype was found a few times. V is TRBV20-1 and J is TRBJ2-5; the D gene could be TRBD1 or TRBD2 (5 bases each). Germline lookup yields CDR1 DFQATT and CDR2 SNEGSKA (reference sequence). V lost 1 base and J 5 bases, leaving 20 bases between the germline ends. The CDR3 spans 16 residues. The CDR3 region is CSARVGASRGRETQYF. The DNA of the CDR3 is TGCAGTGCTAGAGTTGGGGCGTCCCGGGGAAGGGAGACCCAGTACTTC.

Many counts were recorded for this clonotype. This sequence joins TRBV5-1 and TRBJ2-3, with D perhaps given as TRBD1 or TRBD2 (6 bases each). The germline CDR1 and CDR2 sequences are SGHRS and YFSETQ. V lost 10 bases, J lost 0 bases, and 21 bases lay in between. CDR3 length: 16 residues. This chain's CDR3 is CACRGRPTSSTDTQYF. In nucleotides, the CDR3 is TGCGCCTGCCGGGGGCGTCCGACCTCTAGCACAGATACGCAGTATTTT.

V usage is TRBV3-1 and J usage is TRBJ1-1, with a weak D call TRBD1 (5 bases). CDR3 size: 12 residues. The ends were cut back, 4 bases at V and 8 bases at J, with 11 bases in the middle. CDR1 and CDR2 from the germline V gene are LGHDT and YNNKEL (reference sequence). CDR3 nucleotide sequence: TGTGCCAGCAGCCTAAGGGGTCAGGAAGCTTTCTTT. Translated, it gives CASSLRGQEAFF.

This clonotype came up a few times. The chain uses TRBV28 and TRBJ2-1; D perhaps matches TRBD1 (7 bases). Trimming shortened V by 8 bases and J by 3 bases, and 17 bases separated the two germline ends. Germline assignment: CDR1 MDHEN and CDR2 SYDVKM. The CDR3 covers 15 residues. Here the CDR3 DNA reads TGTGCCAGCTCGGAGGGGGCGGTGGACTACAATGAGCAGTTCTTC. Amino acids: CASSEGAVDYNEQFF.

The rearrangement uses TRBV7-9 and TRBJ2-7; 9 nucleotides line up with TRBD1. From germline, CDR1 is SEHNR and CDR2 FQNEAQ (reference sequence). With V trimmed by 5 bases and J by 4 bases, 12 bases remained unmatched. The CDR3 covers 16 residues. The CDR3 region has the DNA TGTGCCAGCAGCCTCGCCGGGACAGGGACGAATTACGAGCAGTACTTC. It is translated as CASSLAGTGTNYEQYF.

The chain uses TRBV20-1 and TRBJ2-3, with 10 bases identical to TRBD2. There are 15 residues in the CDR3. Germline CDR1 DFQATT, CDR2 SNEGSKA (reference sequence). The junction had 5 bases not matched to a gene; V was cut back by 4 bases and J by 1 base. The CDR3 loop reads CSANSLAGRTDTQYF. The CDR3 nucleotides read TGCAGTGCTAATTCACTAGCGGGGCGCACAGATACGCAGTATTTT.

The chain is built from TRBV10-2 and TRBJ2-7, with 7 bases matching TRBD1. V lost 4 bases to trimming and J lost 2 bases; unmatched junction nucleotides: 2. The germline gives CDR1 WSHSY, CDR2 SAAADI. The CDR3 sequence is 13 residues long. This CDR3 is CASSGGTAYEQYF. In nucleotides, the CDR3 is TGCGCCAGCAGTGGTGGGACAGCCTACGAGCAGTACTTC.

This clonotype has more than one count but fewer than ten. The chain uses TRBV5-4 and TRBJ2-7; 7 nucleotides agree with TRBD2. The V segment lost 7 bases and the J segment 1 base; nucleotides outside the gene matches: 8. Per germline, CDR1 SGHNT and CDR2 YYREEE (reference sequence). The CDR3 length is 14 residues. CDR3 residues: CASSAGDSSYEQYF. As DNA, the CDR3 is TGTGCCAGCTCCGCGGGGGATTCGTCCTACGAGCAGTACTTC.